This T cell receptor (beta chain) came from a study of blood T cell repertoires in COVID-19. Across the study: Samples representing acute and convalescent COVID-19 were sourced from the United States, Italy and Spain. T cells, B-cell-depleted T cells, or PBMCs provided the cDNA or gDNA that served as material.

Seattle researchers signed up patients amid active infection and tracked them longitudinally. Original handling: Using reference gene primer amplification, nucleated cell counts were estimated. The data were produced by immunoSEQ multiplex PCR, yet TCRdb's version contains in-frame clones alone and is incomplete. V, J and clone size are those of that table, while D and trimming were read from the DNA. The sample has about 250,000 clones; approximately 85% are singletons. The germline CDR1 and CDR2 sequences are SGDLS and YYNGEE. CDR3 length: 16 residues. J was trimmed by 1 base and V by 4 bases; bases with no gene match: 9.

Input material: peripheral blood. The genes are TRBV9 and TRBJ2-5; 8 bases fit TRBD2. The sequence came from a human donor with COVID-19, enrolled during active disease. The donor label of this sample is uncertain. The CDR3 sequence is CASSTAPLAGQETQYF. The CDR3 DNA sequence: TGTGCCAGCAGCACCGCACCTCTAGCGGGCCAAGAGACCCAGTACTTC.